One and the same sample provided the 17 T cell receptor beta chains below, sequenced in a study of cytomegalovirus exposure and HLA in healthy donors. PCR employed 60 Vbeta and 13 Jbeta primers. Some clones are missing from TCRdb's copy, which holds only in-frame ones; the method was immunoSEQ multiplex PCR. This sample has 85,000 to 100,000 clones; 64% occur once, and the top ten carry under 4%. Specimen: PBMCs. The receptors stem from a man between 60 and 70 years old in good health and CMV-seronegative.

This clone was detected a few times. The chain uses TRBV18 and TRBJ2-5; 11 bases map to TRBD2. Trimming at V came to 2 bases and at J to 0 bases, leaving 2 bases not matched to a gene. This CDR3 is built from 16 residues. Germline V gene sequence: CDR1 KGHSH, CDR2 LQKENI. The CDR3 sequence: CASSPLAGGYQETQYF. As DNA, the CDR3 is TGTGCCAGCTCACCATTAGCGGGGGGGTACCAAGAGACCCAGTACTTC. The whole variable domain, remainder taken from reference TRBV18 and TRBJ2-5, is NAGVMQNPRHLVRRRGQEARLRCSPMKGHSHVYWYRQLPEEGLKFMVYLQKENIIDESGMPKERFSAEFPKEGPSILRIQQVVRGDSAAYFCASSPLAGGYQETQYFGPGTRLLVL.

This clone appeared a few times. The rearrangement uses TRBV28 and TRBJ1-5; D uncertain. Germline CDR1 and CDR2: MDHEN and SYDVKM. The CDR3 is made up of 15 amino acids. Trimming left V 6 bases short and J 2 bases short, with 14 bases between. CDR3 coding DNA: TGTGCCAGCAGCCTAACCCAGGTAGGCAATCAGCCCCAGCATTTT. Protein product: CASSLTQVGNQPQHF.

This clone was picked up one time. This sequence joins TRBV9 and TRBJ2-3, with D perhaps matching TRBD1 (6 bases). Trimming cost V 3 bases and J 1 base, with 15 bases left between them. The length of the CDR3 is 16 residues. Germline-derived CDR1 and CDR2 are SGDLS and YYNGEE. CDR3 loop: CASSDNRALGTDTQYF. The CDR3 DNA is TGTGCCAGCAGCGATAACAGGGCGTTAGGCACAGATACGCAGTATTTT.

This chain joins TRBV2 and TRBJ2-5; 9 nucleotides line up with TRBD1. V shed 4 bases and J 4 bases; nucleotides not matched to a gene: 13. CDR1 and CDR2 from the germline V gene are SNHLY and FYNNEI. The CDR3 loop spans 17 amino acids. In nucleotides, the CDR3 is TGTGCCAGCAGTGGAGGAACGGGACAGGGAGGGGGAGAGACCCAGTACTTC. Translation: CASSGGTGQGGGETQYF.

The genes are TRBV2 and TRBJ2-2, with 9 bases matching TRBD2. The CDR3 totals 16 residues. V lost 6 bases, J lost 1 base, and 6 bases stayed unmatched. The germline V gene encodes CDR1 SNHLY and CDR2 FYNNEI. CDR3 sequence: CASRLLAGRNTGELFF. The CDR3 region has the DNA TGTGCCAGCAGGCTTCTAGCGGGGAGGAACACCGGGGAGCTGTTTTTT.

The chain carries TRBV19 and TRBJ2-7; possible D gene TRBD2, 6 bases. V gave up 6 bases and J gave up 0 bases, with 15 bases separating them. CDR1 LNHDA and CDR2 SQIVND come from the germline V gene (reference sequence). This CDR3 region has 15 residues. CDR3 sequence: CASSLRDSNSYEQYF. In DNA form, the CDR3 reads TGTGCCAGTAGCCTCAGGGACTCAAACTCCTACGAGCAGTACTTC.

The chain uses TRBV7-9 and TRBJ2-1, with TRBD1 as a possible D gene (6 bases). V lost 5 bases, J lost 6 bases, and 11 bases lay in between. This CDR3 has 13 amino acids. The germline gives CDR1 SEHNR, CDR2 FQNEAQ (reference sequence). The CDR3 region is CASSLDSPNEQFF. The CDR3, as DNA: TGTGCCAGCAGCCTGGACAGTCCCAATGAGCAGTTCTTC.

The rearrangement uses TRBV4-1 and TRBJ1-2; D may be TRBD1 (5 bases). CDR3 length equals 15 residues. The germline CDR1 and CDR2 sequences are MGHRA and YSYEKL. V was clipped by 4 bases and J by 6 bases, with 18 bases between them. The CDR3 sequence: CASSLQLWDSDGYTF. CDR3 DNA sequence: TGCGCCAGCAGCCTGCAGTTGTGGGACTCGGATGGCTACACCTTC.

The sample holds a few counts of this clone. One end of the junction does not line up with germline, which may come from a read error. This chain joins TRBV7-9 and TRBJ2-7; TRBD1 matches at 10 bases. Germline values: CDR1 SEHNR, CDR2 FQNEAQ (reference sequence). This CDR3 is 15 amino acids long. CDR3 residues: CSSSTTGTGAYEQYF. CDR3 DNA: TGTTCCAGCAGCACTACCGGGACAGGGGCCTACGAGCAGTACTTC.

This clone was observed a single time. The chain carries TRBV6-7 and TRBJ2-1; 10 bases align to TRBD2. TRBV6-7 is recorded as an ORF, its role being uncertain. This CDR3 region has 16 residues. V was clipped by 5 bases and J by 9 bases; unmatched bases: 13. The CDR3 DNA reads TGTGCCAGCAGTCCCCAGAGCGGGAGGGTTTATTGTGAGCAGTTCTTC. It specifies CASSPQSGRVYCEQFF.

CDR3 coding DNA: TGTGCCAGCAGCAATGACAGGGGGACAGATACGCAGTATTTT. Translating gives CASSNDRGTDTQYF. The genes are TRBV11-2 and TRBJ2-3, with 9 bases matching TRBD1. The trim removed 5 bases at V and 3 bases at J, leaving 3 bases unmatched. Germline-derived CDR1 and CDR2 are SGHAT and FQNNGV. This CDR3 has 14 amino acids. Looking up the rest from reference TRBV11-2 and TRBJ2-3 gives the full variable domain: EAGVAQSPRYKIIEKRQSVAFWCNPISGHATLYWYQQILGQGPKLLIQFQNNGVVDDSQLPKDRFSAERLKGVDSTLKIQPAKLEDSAVYLCASSNDRGTDTQYFGPGTRLTVL.

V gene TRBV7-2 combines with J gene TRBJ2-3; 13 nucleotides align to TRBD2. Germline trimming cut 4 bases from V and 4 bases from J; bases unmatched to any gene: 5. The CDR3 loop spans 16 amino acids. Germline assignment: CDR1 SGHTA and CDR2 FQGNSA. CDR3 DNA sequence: TGTGCCAGCAGCTCCTGGACTAGCGGGGGACCAGATACGCAGTATTTT. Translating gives CASSSWTSGGPDTQYF.

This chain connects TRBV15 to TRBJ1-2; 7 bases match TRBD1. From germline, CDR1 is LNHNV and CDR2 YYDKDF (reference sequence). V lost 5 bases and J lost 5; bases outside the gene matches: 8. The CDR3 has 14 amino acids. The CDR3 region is CATSRGRDRYGYTF. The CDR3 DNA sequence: TGTGCCACCAGCCGTGGCCGGGACAGATATGGCTACACCTTC.

This CDR3 reads CASSYGSSPTGELFF. CDR3 sequence (DNA): TGTGCCAGCAGTTACGGGAGTTCACCCACCGGGGAGCTGTTTTTT. The V and J genes are TRBV6-5 and TRBJ2-2; D perhaps matches TRBD2 (5 bases). CDR1 and CDR2 from the germline V gene are MNHEY and SVGAGI. Trimming left V 2 bases short and J 4 bases short, with 11 bases between. The CDR3 extends over 15 amino acids.

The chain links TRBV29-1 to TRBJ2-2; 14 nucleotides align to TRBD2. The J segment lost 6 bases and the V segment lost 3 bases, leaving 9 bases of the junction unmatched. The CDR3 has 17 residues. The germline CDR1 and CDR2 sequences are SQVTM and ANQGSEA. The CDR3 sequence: CSVETSGGAGVSGELFF. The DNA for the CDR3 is TGCAGCGTTGAGACTAGCGGGGGGGCCGGGGTTTCCGGGGAGCTGTTTTTT.

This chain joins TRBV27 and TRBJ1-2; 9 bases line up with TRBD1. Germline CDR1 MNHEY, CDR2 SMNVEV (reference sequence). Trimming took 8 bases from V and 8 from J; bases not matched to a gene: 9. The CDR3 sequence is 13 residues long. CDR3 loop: CASGLRDRDGYTF. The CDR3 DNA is TGTGCCAGCGGACTACGGGACAGGGACGGCTACACCTTC.

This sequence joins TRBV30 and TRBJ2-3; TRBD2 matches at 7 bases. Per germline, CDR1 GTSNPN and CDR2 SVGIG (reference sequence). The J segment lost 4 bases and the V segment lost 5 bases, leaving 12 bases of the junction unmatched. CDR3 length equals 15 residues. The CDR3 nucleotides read TGTGCCTGGGCGCACGGGCGCAGCGGGGCAGATACGCAGTATTTT. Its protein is CAWAHGRSGADTQYF.